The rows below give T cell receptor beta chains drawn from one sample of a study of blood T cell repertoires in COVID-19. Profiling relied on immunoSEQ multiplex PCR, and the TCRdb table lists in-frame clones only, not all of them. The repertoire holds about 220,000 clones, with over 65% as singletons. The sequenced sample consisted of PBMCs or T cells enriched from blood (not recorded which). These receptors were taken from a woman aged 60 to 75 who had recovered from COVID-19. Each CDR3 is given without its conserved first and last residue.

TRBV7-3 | ASSSTVIANTGELF
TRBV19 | ASRSWDSSGNTIY
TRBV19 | ASSLDSLNTEAF
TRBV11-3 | ASSLGPARGNCHQPQH
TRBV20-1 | SASKAGSSYEQY
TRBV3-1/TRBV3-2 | ASSPDSGRGTDTQY
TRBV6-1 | ASSEQGDSYNEQF
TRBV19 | ASRSQGSTNEKLF
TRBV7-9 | ASSPGQGYEKLF
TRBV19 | ASSIIGGNTEAF
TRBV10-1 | ASSEWRAKGYT
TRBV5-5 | ASSFNSGTSGGPGELF
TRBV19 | ASSAQPGQRTEAF
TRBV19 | ASSIQLQGTQY
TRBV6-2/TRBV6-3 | ASNPGQKEQPQH
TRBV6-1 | ASSEMPGIGAYNEQF
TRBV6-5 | ASSYRVESYEQY
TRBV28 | ASSSDRGWEKLF
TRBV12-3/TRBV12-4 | ASSIQGNTEAF
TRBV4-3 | ASSQVNNPAGGETQY
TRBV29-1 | SVVSSGSYEQY
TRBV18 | ASSPLEGTLTYNEQF
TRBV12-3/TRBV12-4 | ASSQGLGYT
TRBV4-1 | ASSQDLGTRTYEQY
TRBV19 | ASFLSGGNTEAF
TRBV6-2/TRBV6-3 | ASSSVPGLAGYSYNEQF
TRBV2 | ASSARGGNQPQH
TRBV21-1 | ASTGGTTEAF
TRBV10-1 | ASSESGYSYNEQF
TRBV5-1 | ASSPETGTNDNEQF
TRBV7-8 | ASSLPSGGTDTQY
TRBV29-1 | SVGSVRNQPQH
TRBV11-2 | ASSSLGASENTGELF
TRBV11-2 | ASSLLRVRFGGGTGELF
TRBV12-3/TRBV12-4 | ASSWGTENGYT
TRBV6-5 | ASSQGQGSPLH
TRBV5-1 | ASSLDRVPYEQY
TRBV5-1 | ASSSSSGGPGELF
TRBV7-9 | ASSLTGSPNEKLF